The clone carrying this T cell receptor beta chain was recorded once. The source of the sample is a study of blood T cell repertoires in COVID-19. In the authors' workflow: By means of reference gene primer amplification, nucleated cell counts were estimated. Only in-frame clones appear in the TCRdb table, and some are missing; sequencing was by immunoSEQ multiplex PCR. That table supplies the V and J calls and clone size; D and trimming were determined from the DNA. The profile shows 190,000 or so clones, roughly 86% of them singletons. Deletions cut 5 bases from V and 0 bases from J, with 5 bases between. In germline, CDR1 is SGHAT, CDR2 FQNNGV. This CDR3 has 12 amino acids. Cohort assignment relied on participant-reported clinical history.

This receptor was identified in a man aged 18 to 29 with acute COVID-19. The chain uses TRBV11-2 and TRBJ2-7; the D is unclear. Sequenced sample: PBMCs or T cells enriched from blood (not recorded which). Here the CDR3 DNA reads TGTGCCAGCAGCCACAGCTCCTACGAGCAGTACTTC. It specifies CASSHSSYEQYF. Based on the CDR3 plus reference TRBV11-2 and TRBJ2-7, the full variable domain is EAGVAQSPRYKIIEKRQSVAFWCNPISGHATLYWYQQILGQGPKLLIQFQNNGVVDDSQLPKDRFSAERLKGVDSTLKIQPAKLEDSAVYLCASSHSSYEQYFGPGTRLTVT.